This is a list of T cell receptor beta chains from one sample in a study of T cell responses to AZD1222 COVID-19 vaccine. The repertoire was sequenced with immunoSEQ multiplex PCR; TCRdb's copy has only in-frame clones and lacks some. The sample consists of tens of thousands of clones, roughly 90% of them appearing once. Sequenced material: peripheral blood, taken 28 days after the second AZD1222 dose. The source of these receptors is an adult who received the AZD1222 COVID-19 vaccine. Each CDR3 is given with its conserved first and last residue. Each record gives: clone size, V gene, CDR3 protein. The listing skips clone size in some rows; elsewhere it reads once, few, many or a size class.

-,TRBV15,CATSSSYQGAGQPQHF
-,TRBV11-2,CASSLVLGGTEAFF
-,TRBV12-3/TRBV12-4,CASSFEGYGQFF
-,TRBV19,CASIPNRVNTGELFF
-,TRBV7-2,CASSLSSGKWDEQFF
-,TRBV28,CASTNSLLPASTF
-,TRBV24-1,CATSDLPGQGDAGANVLTF
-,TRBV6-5,CASARSLNTEAFF
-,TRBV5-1,CASSLDGPGLDQPQHF
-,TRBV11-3,CASSLRVAGDADTQYF
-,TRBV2,CARIRGPTYGYTF
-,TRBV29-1,CSVDQGMNTEAFF
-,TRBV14,CASSPNSYEQYF
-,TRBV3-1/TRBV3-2,CASIRGTGGANGMIAEAFF
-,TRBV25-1,CASSETRGTDYGYTF
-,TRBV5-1,CASRTSGTKETQYF
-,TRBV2,CASLLTNTEAFF
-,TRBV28,CASSSPGGFGYTF
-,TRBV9,CASSVVPGGQYGYTF
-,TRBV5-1,CASSLPDRDTEAFF
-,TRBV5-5,CASSLYTSGSGGQFF
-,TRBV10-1,CASTANQPQHF
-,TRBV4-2,CASSQEASGRGETQYF
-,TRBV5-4,CASSLVGEYGYTF
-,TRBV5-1,CASSWGRRYTDTQYF
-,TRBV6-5,CASSHRGLENTIYF
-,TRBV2,CASSATGLGQPQHF
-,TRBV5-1,CASSVDRTNTEAFF
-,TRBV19,CASSIRQGAAYYGYTF
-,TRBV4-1,CASSQDRLAGAPDTQYF
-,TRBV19,CASSIGNRGAEAFF
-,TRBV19,CASRTSGLVTDTQYF
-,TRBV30,CAWTLDATNEKLFF
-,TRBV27,CASSFRPSNTGELFF
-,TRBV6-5,CASTSDSSSYEQYF
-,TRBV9,CASSVAPGEGATEAFF
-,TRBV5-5,CASSRYDVGGYTF
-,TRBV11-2,CASSFQPTGWLGTDTQYF
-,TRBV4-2,CASSPRKDTTYEQYF
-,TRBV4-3,CASSQDWYGANEQFF
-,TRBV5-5,CASSLYGTKEETQYF
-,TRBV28,CASSSGGRPYNEQFF
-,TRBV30,CAWSLTGGSYGYTF
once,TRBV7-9,CASSFEGITEAFF
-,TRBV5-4,CASSPKASGSLEQETQYF
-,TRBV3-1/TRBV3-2,CASSPSGGISNTGELFF
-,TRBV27,CASRGAGRWDTQYF
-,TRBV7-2,CASSLDRVVTEAFF
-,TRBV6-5,CASSLEGMNTEAFF
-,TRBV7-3,CATQKEAADTEAFF
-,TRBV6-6,CASSYSGEVGNQPQHF
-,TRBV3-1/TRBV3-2,CASSHRNTDTQYF
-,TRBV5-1,CASSLGGRGPDTQYF
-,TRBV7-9,CASSFSGADTQYF
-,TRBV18,CASSSNGNTEAFF